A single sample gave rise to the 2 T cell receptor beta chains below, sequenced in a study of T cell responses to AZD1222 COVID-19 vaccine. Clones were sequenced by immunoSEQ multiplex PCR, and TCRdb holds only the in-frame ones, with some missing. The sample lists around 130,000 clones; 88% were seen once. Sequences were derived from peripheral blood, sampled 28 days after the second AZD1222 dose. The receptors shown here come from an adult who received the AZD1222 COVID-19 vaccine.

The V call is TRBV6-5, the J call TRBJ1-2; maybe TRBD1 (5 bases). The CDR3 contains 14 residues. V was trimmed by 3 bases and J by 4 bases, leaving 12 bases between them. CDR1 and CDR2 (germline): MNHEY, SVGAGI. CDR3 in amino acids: CASSYGGVGYGYTF. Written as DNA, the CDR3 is TGTGCCAGCAGTTATGGGGGTGTAGGCTATGGCTACACCTTC.

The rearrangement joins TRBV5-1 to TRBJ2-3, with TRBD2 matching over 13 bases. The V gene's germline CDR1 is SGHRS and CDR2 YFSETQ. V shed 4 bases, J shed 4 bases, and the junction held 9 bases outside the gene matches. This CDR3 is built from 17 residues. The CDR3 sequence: CASSPGLAGVFSDTQYF. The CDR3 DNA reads TGCGCCAGCAGCCCTGGACTAGCGGGAGTTTTTTCAGATACGCAGTATTTT.